The text below deals with one T cell receptor beta chain. The antigen is not known. This entry belongs to a study of T cell responses to AZD1222 COVID-19 vaccine. Study-level points and caveats: Across the whole spike, CD4 TCRs peaked at regions 160-218 and 743-854.

This CDR3 has 16 amino acids. Germline V gene lookup returns CDR1 MRHNA and CDR2 SNTAGT. J gave up 2 bases and V 0 bases, and 5 bases lay outside the gene matches. The protocol was immunoSEQ multiplex PCR, while the TCRdb copy is restricted to in-frame clones and leaves out a portion. Here the sample spans around 110,000 clones, approximately 90% being singletons. The V call is TRBV6-4, the J call TRBJ2-3, with 7 positions matching TRBD2. Sequences were derived from peripheral blood, sampled 28 days after the second AZD1222 dose. The origin of this receptor is an adult who received the AZD1222 COVID-19 vaccine. The CDR3 is CASSDSILAATDTQYF. CDR3 DNA: TGTGCCAGCAGTGACTCGATTCTAGCGGCCACAGATACGCAGTATTTT.